These T cell receptor beta chains were read from a single sample in a study of neurological immune-mediated disorders. MiXCR, run by TCRdb on the 5' RACE reads, gives a single entry per CDR3 protein. The sample holds 65,000 to 95,000 distinct CDR3 sequences, 5% to 5.5% seen once. Source material: PBMCs. The receptors derive from a woman in her twenties or thirties with multiple sclerosis. Both conserved end residues are part of each CDR3. The D gene is left open where the match is weak. A row's size may be missing; if present it is once, few, many or a size class.

V gene,J gene,clone size,D gene,CDR3 DNA,CDR3 protein
TRBV4-2,TRBJ1-5,many,.,TGTGCCAGCAGCCAAGATAGCGGCCCTCAGCCCCAGCATTTT,CASSQDSGPQPQHF
TRBV5-1,TRBJ2-3,many,.,TGCGCCAGCAGTCGACAGGCGGACACAGATACGCAGTATTTT,CASSRQADTDTQYF
TRBV15,TRBJ2-3,many,TRBD2,TGTGCCACCAGCGGACTAGCGGGGGCCTACACAGATACGCAGTATTTT,CATSGLAGAYTDTQYF
TRBV7-2,TRBJ2-5,.,.,TGTGCCAGCAGCTTAGTCTGGCAACAAGAGACCCAGTACTTC,CASSLVWQQETQYF
TRBV4-1,TRBJ2-6,many,.,TGCGCCAGCAGCCCATGGGACATTCTAGGTGGGGCCAACGTCCTGACTTTC,CASSPWDILGGANVLTF
TRBV5-1,TRBJ2-3,many,.,TGCGCCAGCAGGCTAAGGGTCCAGGGTGTATCAGATACGCAGTATTTT,CASRLRVQGVSDTQYF
TRBV6-5,TRBJ2-7,many,.,TGTGCCAGCACCAACATCCGAACCTCCTACGAGCAGTACTTC,CASTNIRTSYEQYF
TRBV5-1,TRBJ1-1,.,.,TGCGCCAGCAGCTTGTCTACGATGGCGCTGGAAGCTTTCTTT,CASSLSTMALEAFF
TRBV20-1,TRBJ2-7,.,.,TGCAGTGCTAGAGTTGTACTAGGTGGACCCGTCGAGCAGTACTTC,CSARVVLGGPVEQYF
TRBV24-1,TRBJ2-3,many,TRBD2,TGTGCCACCAGTGATTCGACACTAGCGGGGGAGAGCACAGATACGCAGTATTTT,CATSDSTLAGESTDTQYF
TRBV12-3/TRBV12-4,TRBJ1-2,many,.,TGTGCCAGCAGTTTATGGACTGTGGATAGGCATGGCTACACCTTC,CASSLWTVDRHGYTF
TRBV12-3/TRBV12-4,TRBJ1-3,many,.,TGTGCCAGCAGGGGGGACTGGGGAAACACCATATATTTT,CASRGDWGNTIYF
TRBV7-2,TRBJ2-1,medium-sized,TRBD2,TGTGCCAGCAGCTACAGCGGGGATGAGCAGTTCTTC,CASSYSGDEQFF
TRBV6-5,TRBJ2-2,few,.,TGTGCCAGCAGTTTACAGGGTACCGGGGAGCTGTTTTTT,CASSLQGTGELFF
TRBV5-1,TRBJ1-3,many,.,TGCGCCAGCAGCTTGGGCCAGGGAAACACCATATATTTT,CASSLGQGNTIYF
TRBV20-1,TRBJ1-4,many,.,TGCAGTGCTGAGCCGGTAACTAATGAAAAACTGTTTTTT,CSAEPVTNEKLFF
TRBV7-7,TRBJ2-5,many,.,TGTGCCAGCAGCTTCCAACCAAAGGAGACCCAGTACTTC,CASSFQPKETQYF
TRBV20-1,TRBJ2-5,.,.,TGCAGTGCTACTTGGAGGGTACAAGAGACCCAGTACTTC,CSATWRVQETQYF
TRBV20-1,TRBJ2-3,many,.,TGCAGTGCTAGCGCCGGGACGTACACAGATACGCAGTATTTT,CSASAGTYTDTQYF
TRBV5-1,TRBJ1-6,many,.,TGCGCCAGCAGCGTCCGGGACGGAGGCTCACCCCTCCACTTT,CASSVRDGGSPLHF
TRBV12-3/TRBV12-4,TRBJ1-4,.,.,TGTGCCAGCAGTCAGGGCGCCAATGAAAAACTGTTTTTT,CASSQGANEKLFF
TRBV5-1,TRBJ1-3,many,TRBD1,TGCGCCAGCAGCTCGGACAGGGGTGAAAACACCATATATTTT,CASSSDRGENTIYF
TRBV12-3/TRBV12-4,TRBJ2-3,many,TRBD2,TGTGCCAGCAGTAAACTAGCGGGGAGCACAGATACGCAGTATTTT,CASSKLAGSTDTQYF
TRBV14,TRBJ2-3,many,.,TGTGCCAGCAGTCTCTTCATGGATGCAGATACGCAGTATTTT,CASSLFMDADTQYF
TRBV6-5,TRBJ1-3,many,.,TGTGCCAGCAGTTACTCCCGGCCGAGCTCTGGAAACACCATATATTTT,CASSYSRPSSGNTIYF
TRBV5-6,TRBJ2-1,many,TRBD2,TGTGCCAGCAGCCCAGGACTAGCCAACAATGAGCAGTTCTTC,CASSPGLANNEQFF
TRBV28,TRBJ1-2,many,.,TGTGCCAGCAGCCTCACAGGGACTGGCTACACCTTC,CASSLTGTGYTF
TRBV20-1,TRBJ2-4,few,.,TGCAGTGCTAGAGGGACGGATACTTTCAAAAACATTCAGTACTTC,CSARGTDTFKNIQYF
TRBV7-7,TRBJ2-2,.,.,TGTGCCAGCAGCTCCGGCGAGACCGGGGAGCTGTTTTTT,CASSSGETGELFF
TRBV5-1,TRBJ2-1,few,TRBD2,TGCGCCAGCATCCCTCTAGCGGGAGGCTTTAGGAATGAGCAGTTCTTC,CASIPLAGGFRNEQFF
TRBV20-1,TRBJ2-1,few,.,TGCAGTGCTAAACTACAGGGATCTAACTACAATGAGCAGTTCTTC,CSAKLQGSNYNEQFF
TRBV7-2,TRBJ2-1,.,TRBD1,TGTGCCAGCAGCTTAGTGGGGACAGGGCCCTACAATGAGCAGTTCTTC,CASSLVGTGPYNEQFF
TRBV7-8,TRBJ2-2,many,.,TGTGCCAGCAGCTTAGGCTCACCACCCGGGGAGCTGTTTTTT,CASSLGSPPGELFF
TRBV10-3,TRBJ2-2,many,.,TGTGCCATCAGTGAGTCAAAGAGCCAGAACACCGGGGAGCTGTTTTTT,CAISESKSQNTGELFF
TRBV10-2,TRBJ2-7,many,TRBD1,TGCGCCAGCAGTGGGGGGCCGGGACAGGGGTTTTCCTACGAGCAGTACTTC,CASSGGPGQGFSYEQYF
TRBV12-3/TRBV12-4,TRBJ2-3,.,TRBD2,TGTGCCAGCAGTTTTCGAGGGACTAGCGGATCAGATACGCAGTATTTT,CASSFRGTSGSDTQYF
TRBV20-1,TRBJ2-3,many,.,TGCAGTGCTGATGGGAATGGGGTTATGACAGATACGCAGTATTTT,CSADGNGVMTDTQYF
TRBV28,TRBJ2-1,many,.,TGTGCCAGCAGTTTATATCTCTACAATGAGCAGTTCTTC,CASSLYLYNEQFF
TRBV12-3/TRBV12-4,TRBJ2-7,many,.,TGTGCCAGCAGTTTACGGGACACAGGGGAGCAGTACTTC,CASSLRDTGEQYF
TRBV15,TRBJ1-4,many,.,TGTGCCACCAGCAGAGGGGTCGAGGAAAAACTGTTTTTT,CATSRGVEEKLFF
TRBV3-1,TRBJ1-5,.,.,TGTGCCAGCAGTGAAGGACCCAATCAGCCCCAGCATTTT,CASSEGPNQPQHF
TRBV14,TRBJ2-3,many,.,TGTGCCAGCAGCCCGTCCCGGGACATAGGTACGCAGTATTTT,CASSPSRDIGTQYF
TRBV12-3/TRBV12-4,TRBJ2-1,many,TRBD2,TGTGCCAGCAGTTTGATGGGGCGGGAGGGATACAATGAGCAGTTCTTC,CASSLMGREGYNEQFF
TRBV5-1,TRBJ2-3,many,.,TGCGCCAGCAGCGTTGTTACGGGGGGGGCGGGACAGTCCACAGATACGCAGTATTTT,CASSVVTGGAGQSTDTQYF
TRBV24-1,TRBJ1-2,many,.,TGTGCCACCAGTGATCCGAAACAGGGAATTGGAGGCTACACCTTC,CATSDPKQGIGGYTF